Given below is one T cell receptor (beta chain) in context. As yet, its antigen is unknown. These data belong to a study of CD8+ T cells in alopecia areata. CD4+ and CD8+ T cells were sorted from PBMCs. Extracted from the samples, RNA was reverse transcribed into cDNA to serve as the sequencing template. Sequenced by immunoSEQ multiplex PCR; TCRdb stores in-frame clones only, minus some. The data hold roughly 64,000 clones, with about 44% observed a single time. Study-level results: Against the mouse data, patients shared TCRs less clearly, possibly for HLA reasons. Compared with normal scalp, lesional scalp had higher clonality and more expanded CD8+ clones.

The ends lost 8 bases at V and 3 bases at J; junction bases unmatched: 7. CDR1 is MNHEY, CDR2 SVGAGI, per germline. CDR3 length: 14 amino acids. Material: NKG2D-low CD8+ T cells sorted from blood. The sequence came from a human donor with alopecia areata. The gene calls are TRBV6-5 and TRBJ1-1; 9 bases fit TRBD1. CDR3 loop: CASYSGTGYTEAFF. In DNA, the CDR3 is TGTGCCAGCTATAGTGGGACAGGGTACACTGAAGCTTTCTTT.